Each of the 7 T cell receptor beta chains below was sequenced from the same sample in a study of blood T cell repertoires in COVID-19. Measured with immunoSEQ multiplex PCR; TCRdb has only the in-frame clones, and not every one. The sample lists around 90,000 clones, 81% occurring once. The specimen sequenced was peripheral blood. Receptors were obtained from a human donor in a cohort sampled during active COVID-19.

The chain recombines TRBV19 with TRBJ2-1, with TRBD1 matching over 8 bases. The CDR3 has 17 amino acids. The J segment lost 2 bases and the V segment lost 3 bases, leaving 9 bases of the junction unmatched. Germline V gene lookup returns CDR1 LNHDA and CDR2 SQIVND (reference sequence). The CDR3 DNA is TGTGCCAGTAGTATCAGATACCGGGACAGGCCCTACAATGAGCAGTTCTTC. The encoded protein is CASSIRYRDRPYNEQFF.

In its sample, this clone was seen once. This chain connects TRBV30 to TRBJ1-2, with D tentatively TRBD1 (5 bases). CDR1 is GTSNPN and CDR2 is SVGIG in the germline V gene (reference sequence). The germline V and J ends were trimmed by 1 base and 2 bases, with 11 bases remaining between them. This CDR3 spans 14 amino acids. The CDR3 coding sequence is TGTGCCTGGAGTGGGGGCGGGACGAACTATGGCTACACCTTC. Protein: CAWSGGGTNYGYTF.

The chain joins TRBV19 to TRBJ2-3, with D possibly being TRBD2 (6 bases). CDR1 and CDR2 (germline): LNHDA, SQIVND (reference sequence). CDR3 length: 12 amino acids. Trimming pared 3 bases from V and 15 bases from J, leaving 16 bases between. The chain's CDR3 is CASSMVGGSGYF. The CDR3 DNA is TGTGCCAGTAGTATGGTTGGGGGGTCGGGCTATTTT.

DNA for the CDR3: TGTGCCAGCAGCTTAGCGGGGGGGCCCAGGGAGCAGTTCTTC. This sequence encodes CASSLAGGPREQFF. V gene TRBV7-3 combines with J gene TRBJ2-1, with TRBD2 matching over 9 bases. The junction had 6 bases not matched to a gene; V was cut back by 2 bases and J by 10 bases. The CDR3 spans 14 residues. CDR1 and CDR2 from the germline V gene are SGHTA and FQGTGA.

The chain employs TRBV6-5 and TRBJ2-6, with no clear D. The CDR3 consists of 15 residues. V was trimmed by 0 bases and J by 0 bases, leaving 3 bases between them. The germline CDR1 and CDR2 sequences are MNHEY and SVGAGI. In DNA, the CDR3 is TGTGCCAGCAGTTACTCTCTCTCTGGGGCCAACGTCCTGACTTTC. Amino acid sequence: CASSYSLSGANVLTF.

The V and J genes are TRBV5-1 and TRBJ2-5; D ambiguous. The CDR3 loop spans 14 amino acids. V was pared by 0 bases and J by 0 bases, with 6 bases between. Germline V CDR1 and CDR2: SGHRS, YFSETQ. CDR3 sequence: CASSLGGNQETQYF. The CDR3 DNA follows: TGCGCCAGCAGCTTGGGAGGAAACCAAGAGACCCAGTACTTC.

The table lists this clone with many counts. V usage is TRBV5-4 and J usage is TRBJ2-5; 10 bases agree with TRBD2. J was trimmed by 3 bases and V by 5 bases; bases with no gene match: 4. This CDR3 region has 14 residues. The germline V gene encodes CDR1 SGHNT and CDR2 YYREEE (reference sequence). This CDR3 reads CASRSGTSEETQYF. The CDR3 nucleotides are TGTGCCAGCAGGAGCGGGACTAGCGAAGAGACCCAGTACTTC.